These T cell receptor beta chains were read from a single sample in a study of blood T cell repertoires in COVID-19. Using immunoSEQ multiplex PCR, the repertoire was profiled, and TCRdb retains in-frame clones only, with some absent. In the table there are 400,000 or so clones, less than 95% of which are singletons. Sample: PBMCs or T cells enriched from blood (not recorded which). The receptors were gathered from a man in his late teens or twenties who had recovered from COVID-19. Both conserved end residues are part of each CDR3. Each record gives: V gene, clone size, J gene, D gene, CDR3 protein, CDR3 DNA. The D gene is left open where the match is weak. Clone size appears in some rows only: once, few, many, or a class for an expanded clone.

v_call: TRBV28; clone_size: .; j_call: TRBJ1-4; d_call: .; cdr3_aa: CASSPQARGATNEKLFF; cdr3_nt: TGTGCCAGCAGTCCACAGGCCAGGGGTGCGACTAATGAAAAACTGTTTTTT
v_call: TRBV4-1; clone_size: .; j_call: TRBJ1-4; d_call: .; cdr3_aa: CASRLPGNEKLFF; cdr3_nt: TGCGCCAGCAGACTACCGGGGAATGAAAAACTGTTTTTT
v_call: TRBV3-1/TRBV3-2; clone_size: medium-sized; j_call: TRBJ2-7; d_call: TRBD2; cdr3_aa: CASSQASGEGTYEQYF; cdr3_nt: TGTGCCAGCAGCCAAGCTAGCGGGGAGGGAACCTACGAGCAGTACTTC
v_call: TRBV21-1; clone_size: .; j_call: TRBJ1-2; d_call: .; cdr3_aa: CARAPDRGQIGYGYTF; cdr3_nt: TGTGCCAGGGCCCCCGACAGGGGGCAGATAGGCTATGGCTACACCTTC
v_call: TRBV24-1; clone_size: .; j_call: TRBJ2-2; d_call: TRBD1; cdr3_aa: CATSDPNRGIGELFF; cdr3_nt: TGTGCCACCAGTGACCCGAACAGGGGAATCGGGGAGCTGTTTTTT
v_call: TRBV6-1; clone_size: .; j_call: TRBJ2-5; d_call: TRBD2; cdr3_aa: CASSAVAGGRLETQYF; cdr3_nt: TGTGCCAGCAGTGCCGTAGCGGGAGGGAGATTGGAGACCCAGTACTTC
v_call: TRBV6-1; clone_size: .; j_call: TRBJ1-2; d_call: .; cdr3_aa: CASSDQGLGGRGYTF; cdr3_nt: TGTGCCAGCAGTGACCAAGGACTGGGGGGGAGAGGCTACACCTTC
v_call: TRBV5-6; clone_size: once; j_call: TRBJ1-5; d_call: .; cdr3_aa: CASTPTRSNQPQHF; cdr3_nt: TGTGCCAGCACCCCGACAAGGAGCAATCAGCCCCAGCATTTT
v_call: TRBV6-5; clone_size: .; j_call: TRBJ1-1; d_call: .; cdr3_aa: CASSAEPNTEAFF; cdr3_nt: TGTGCCAGCTCGGCGGAGCCGAACACTGAAGCTTTCTTT
v_call: TRBV20-1; clone_size: .; j_call: TRBJ1-2; d_call: .; cdr3_aa: CSAWGHYGYTF; cdr3_nt: TGCAGTGCTTGGGGCCACTATGGCTACACCTTC
v_call: TRBV9; clone_size: .; j_call: TRBJ1-2; d_call: .; cdr3_aa: CASSVVASGAGYTF; cdr3_nt: TGTGCCAGCAGCGTAGTAGCGAGTGGCGCCGGCTACACCTTC
v_call: TRBV4-1; clone_size: .; j_call: TRBJ2-5; d_call: TRBD1; cdr3_aa: CASSHPTGKETQYF; cdr3_nt: TGCGCCAGCAGCCACCCGACAGGGAAAGAGACCCAGTACTTC
v_call: TRBV7-9; clone_size: .; j_call: TRBJ1-1; d_call: .; cdr3_aa: CASSYLTETEAFF; cdr3_nt: TGTGCCAGCAGCTACCTGACAGAAACTGAAGCTTTCTTT
v_call: TRBV4-1; clone_size: .; j_call: TRBJ1-2; d_call: TRBD1; cdr3_aa: CASSRILQGPNYGYTF; cdr3_nt: TGCGCCAGCAGCCGGATTTTACAGGGGCCCAACTATGGCTACACCTTC
v_call: TRBV10-3; clone_size: .; j_call: TRBJ1-6; d_call: .; cdr3_aa: CAISAGKKNSPLHF; cdr3_nt: TGTGCCATCAGTGCAGGGAAAAAAAATTCACCCCTCCACTTT